The present T cell receptor beta chain was sequenced within a study of blood T cell repertoires in COVID-19. This CDR3 region has 15 residues. Deletions cut 2 bases from V and 2 bases from J, with 13 bases between. Per germline, CDR1 SGHNT and CDR2 YYREEE (reference sequence). Assay used: immunoSEQ multiplex PCR; TCRdb lists only in-frame clones, some missing. Of 190,000 or so clones in the sample, 85% were seen once. The TCR was taken from a man in his forties who had recovered from COVID-19. V gene TRBV5-4 combines with J gene TRBJ2-5; maybe TRBD2 (6 bases). The sample consisted of PBMCs or T cells enriched from blood (not recorded which). The CDR3, as DNA: TGTGCCAGCAGCTTTTGGTTTAGCGGTCAAGAGACCCAGTACTTC. It specifies CASSFWFSGQETQYF.